This T cell receptor (beta chain) was captured in a study of blood T cell repertoires in COVID-19. Study background: Material from acute and convalescent COVID-19 was sourced from the United States, Italy and Spain. T cells, B-cell-depleted T cells, or PBMCs supplied cDNA or gDNA.

Cohort allocation depended upon clinical history that participants reported. Methods used by the authors: Counts of nucleated cells, estimated from reference gene primer amplification, were obtained. This table comes from immunoSEQ multiplex PCR, and its TCRdb copy is limited to in-frame clones, with some not included. The DNA gave D and trimming, while V, J and clone size come from that table. The sample contains hundreds of thousands of clones, 87% of which appear only once. The germline V gene encodes CDR1 SGHVS and CDR2 FNYEAQ. V lost 1 base and J 0 bases, leaving 16 bases between the germline ends. This CDR3 has 18 amino acids.

Sequencing was done on a sample of PBMCs or T cells enriched from blood (not recorded which). The chain has TRBV7-6 and TRBJ1-3; TRBD1 is a possible D gene (5 bases). This clonotype was obtained from a woman aged 18-35 years with acute COVID-19. CDR3 residues: CASSLGSAGRDSGNTIYF. DNA of the CDR3: TGTGCCAGCAGCTTAGGGAGCGCTGGCAGGGACTCTGGAAACACCATATATTTT.